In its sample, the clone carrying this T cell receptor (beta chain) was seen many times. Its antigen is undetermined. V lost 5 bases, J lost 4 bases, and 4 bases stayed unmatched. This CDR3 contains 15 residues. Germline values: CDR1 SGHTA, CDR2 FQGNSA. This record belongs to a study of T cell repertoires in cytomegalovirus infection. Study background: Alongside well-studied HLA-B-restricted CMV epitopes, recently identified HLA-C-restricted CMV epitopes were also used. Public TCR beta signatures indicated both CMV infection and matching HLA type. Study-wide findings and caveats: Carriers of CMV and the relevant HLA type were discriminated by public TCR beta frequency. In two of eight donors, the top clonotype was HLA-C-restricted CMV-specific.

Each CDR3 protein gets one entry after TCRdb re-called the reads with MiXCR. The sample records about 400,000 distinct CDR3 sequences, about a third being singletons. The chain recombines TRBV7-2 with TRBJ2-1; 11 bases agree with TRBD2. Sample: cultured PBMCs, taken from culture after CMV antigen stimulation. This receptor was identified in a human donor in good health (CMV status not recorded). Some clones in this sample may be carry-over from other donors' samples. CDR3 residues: CASSAGTSGYNEQFF. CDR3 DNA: TGTGCCAGCAGCGCCGGGACTAGCGGATACAATGAGCAGTTCTTC. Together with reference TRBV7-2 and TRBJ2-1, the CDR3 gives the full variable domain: GAGVSQSPSNKVTEKGKDVELRCDPISGHTALYWYRQSLGQGLEFLIYFQGNSAPDKSGLPSDRFSAERTGGSVSTLTIQRTQQEDSAVYLCASSAGTSGYNEQFFGPGTRLTVL.